The source of this T cell receptor (beta chain) is a study of T-cell memory formation after mild COVID-19. TCRdb analysed the 5' RACE reads with MiXCR anew, one entry per CDR3 protein. In the table there are roughly 350,000 distinct CDR3 sequences, 25% to 30% of which are singletons. Trimming took 7 bases from V and 1 from J, leaving 3 bases between them. This CDR3 is built from 11 residues. CDR1 is KGHDR and CDR2 is SFDVKD in the germline V gene. Study-level results: Researchers report contracting CD4+ clones mostly in CM and EM, with CD8+ clones in EMRA. Some responding clones appeared in pre-infection memory, suggesting cross-reactive memory joined. Clonal second-wave expansions that peaked on day 37 had unconfirmed SARS-CoV-2 specificity.

As regards this clonotype: Its specificity is not known.

Sequenced input: PBMCs or a T cell subset sorted from them (not recorded which). The J gene is TRBJ1-1, the V gene TRBV24-1, with D hard to call. This clonotype was sampled from an adult woman who had mild COVID-19 (a few samples of this study predate the infection). Cell type and time point are not known. CDR3 sequence reads: CATRQNTEAFF. For the CDR3, the DNA is TGTGCCACCAGGCAGAACACTGAAGCTTTCTTT.